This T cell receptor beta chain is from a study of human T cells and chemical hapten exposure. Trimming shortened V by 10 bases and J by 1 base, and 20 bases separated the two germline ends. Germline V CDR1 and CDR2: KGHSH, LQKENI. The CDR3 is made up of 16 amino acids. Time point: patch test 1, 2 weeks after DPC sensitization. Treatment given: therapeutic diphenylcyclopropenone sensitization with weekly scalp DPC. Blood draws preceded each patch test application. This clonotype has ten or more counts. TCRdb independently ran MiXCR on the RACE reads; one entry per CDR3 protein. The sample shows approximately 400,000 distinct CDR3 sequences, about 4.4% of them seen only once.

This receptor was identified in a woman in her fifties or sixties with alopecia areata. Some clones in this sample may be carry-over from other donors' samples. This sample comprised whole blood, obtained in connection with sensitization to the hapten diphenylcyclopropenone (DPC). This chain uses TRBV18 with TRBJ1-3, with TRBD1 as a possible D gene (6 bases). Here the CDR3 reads CANSRGQQGSGNTIYF. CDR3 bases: TGTGCCAACTCTCGGGGACAACAGGGTTCTGGAAACACCATATATTTT.